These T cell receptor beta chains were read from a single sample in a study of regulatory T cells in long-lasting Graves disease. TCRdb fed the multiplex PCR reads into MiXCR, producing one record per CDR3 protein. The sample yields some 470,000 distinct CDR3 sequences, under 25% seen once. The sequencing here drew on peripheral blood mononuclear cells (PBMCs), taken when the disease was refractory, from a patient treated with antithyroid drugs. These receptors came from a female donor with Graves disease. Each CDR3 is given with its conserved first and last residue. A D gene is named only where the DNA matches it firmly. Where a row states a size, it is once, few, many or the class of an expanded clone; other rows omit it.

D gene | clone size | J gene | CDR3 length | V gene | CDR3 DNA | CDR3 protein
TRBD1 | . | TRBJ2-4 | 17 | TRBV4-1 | TGCGCCAGCAGCCATGTCGGACAGGGCCTAGCCAAAAACATTCAGTACTTC | CASSHVGQGLAKNIQYF
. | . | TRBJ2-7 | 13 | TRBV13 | TGTGCCAGCAGCTACCTCGGGGCCTACGAGCAGTACTTC | CASSYLGAYEQYF
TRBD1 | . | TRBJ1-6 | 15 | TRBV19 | TGTGCCAGTAGTATCGTGTCAGGGGGTGGATCACCCCTCCACTTT | CASSIVSGGGSPLHF
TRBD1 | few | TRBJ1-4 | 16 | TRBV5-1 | TGCGCCAGCAGCAGGACAGAGGGGGCAACTAATGAAGAACTGTTTTTT | CASSRTEGATNEELFF
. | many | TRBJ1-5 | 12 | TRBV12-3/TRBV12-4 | TGTGCCAGCAGTGACGGCAATCAGCCCCAGCATTTT | CASSDGNQPQHF
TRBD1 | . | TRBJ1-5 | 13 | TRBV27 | TGTGCCAGCAGTCAGGGGGTGCGGCAGCCCCAGCATTTT | CASSQGVRQPQHF
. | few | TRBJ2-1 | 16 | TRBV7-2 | TGTGCCAGCAGCTTATGGGGCGCGAGCTCCTACAATGAGCAGTTCTTC | CASSLWGASSYNEQFF
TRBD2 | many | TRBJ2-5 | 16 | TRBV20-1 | TGCAGTGTCACAACTAGCGGGGGGGCCGTGCAAGAGACCCAGTACTTC | CSVTTSGGAVQETQYF
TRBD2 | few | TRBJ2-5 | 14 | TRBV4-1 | TGCGCCAGCAGCCAGACTAGCTTTAGCGAGACCCAGTACTTC | CASSQTSFSETQYF
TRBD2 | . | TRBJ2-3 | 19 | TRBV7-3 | TGTGCCAGCAGCTTAACTCCTAGCGGGGGGGGCCGGAGCACAGATACGCAGTATTTT | CASSLTPSGGGRSTDTQYF
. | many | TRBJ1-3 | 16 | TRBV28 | TGTGCCAGCAGTTCCGGTCCTCCGCTCTCTGGAAACACCATATATTTT | CASSSGPPLSGNTIYF
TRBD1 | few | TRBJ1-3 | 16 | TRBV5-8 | TGTGCCAGCAGCGGAAGACAGGGGGCGGCTGGAAACACCATATATTTT | CASSGRQGAAGNTIYF
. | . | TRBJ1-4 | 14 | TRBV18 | TGTGCCAGCTCAAAAGGAAGGCAGAACGAAAAACTGTTTTTT | CASSKGRQNEKLFF
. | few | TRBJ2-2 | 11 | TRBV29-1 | TGCAGCGTTGTGGACACCGGGGAGCTGTTTTTT | CSVVDTGELFF
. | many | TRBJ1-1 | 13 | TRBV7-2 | TGTGCCAGCGATGACTTGGGGAACACTGAAGCTTTCTTT | CASDDLGNTEAFF
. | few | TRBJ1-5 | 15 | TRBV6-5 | TGTGCCAGCAGTTACTCGACCAGGGTTGGTCAGCCCCAGCATTTT | CASSYSTRVGQPQHF
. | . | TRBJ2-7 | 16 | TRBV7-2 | TGTGCCAGCAGCCCAAAGGCCAAGGAAGGGTACGGAGAGCAGTACTTC | CASSPKAKEGYGEQYF
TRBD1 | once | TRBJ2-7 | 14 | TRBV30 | TGTGCCTGGGGTTCCGGGACAGGGATCTACGAGCAGTACTTC | CAWGSGTGIYEQYF
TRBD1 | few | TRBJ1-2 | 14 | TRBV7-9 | TGTGCCAGCAGCTTCGGCGGGACAGGGGTTGGCTACACCTTC | CASSFGGTGVGYTF
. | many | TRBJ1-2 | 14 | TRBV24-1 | TGTGCCACCAGTGACCCGGGGGGCGGGCATGGCTACACCTTC | CATSDPGGGHGYTF
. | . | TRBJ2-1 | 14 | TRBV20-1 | TGCAGTGCTAGGACGGAGAGCTCCTACAATGAGCAGTTCTTC | CSARTESSYNEQFF
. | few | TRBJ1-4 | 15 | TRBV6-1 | TGTGCCAGCAGTGACAGGGGAAAGACTAATGAAAAACTGTTTTTT | CASSDRGKTNEKLFF
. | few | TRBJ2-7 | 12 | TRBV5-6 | TGTGCCAGCAGCTTGGACATGTACGAGCAGTACTTC | CASSLDMYEQYF
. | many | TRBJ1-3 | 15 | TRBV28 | TGTGCCAGCAGCGCCACAGGTCCCTCTGGAAACACCATATATTTT | CASSATGPSGNTIYF
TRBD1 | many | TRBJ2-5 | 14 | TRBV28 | TGTGCCAGCAGAGGGGGGACAGGGGAAGAGACCCAGTACTTC | CASRGGTGEETQYF
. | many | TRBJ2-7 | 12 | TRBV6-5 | TGTGCCAGCAGTTACTTGGGGACCGAGCAGTACTTC | CASSYLGTEQYF
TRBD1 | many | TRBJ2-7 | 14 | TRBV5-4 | TGTGCCAGCAGCTTAGGGACAGGGTTGAGCGAGCAGTACTTC | CASSLGTGLSEQYF
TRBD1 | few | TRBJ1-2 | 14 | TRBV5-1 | TGCGCCAGCAGCCCGTGGACAGGGAGGACTGACTACACCTTC | CASSPWTGRTDYTF
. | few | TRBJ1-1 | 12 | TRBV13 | TGTGCCAGCAGCTTATTGGATTCTGAAGCTTTCTTT | CASSLLDSEAFF
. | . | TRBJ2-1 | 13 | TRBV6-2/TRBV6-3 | TGTGCCAGCAGCTCCGGTGGGCTAACTGAGCAGTTCTTC | CASSSGGLTEQFF
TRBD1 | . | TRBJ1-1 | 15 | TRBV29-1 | TGCAGCGTTGATGGGGGACAGTTCTGGAACACTGAAGCTTTCTTT | CSVDGGQFWNTEAFF
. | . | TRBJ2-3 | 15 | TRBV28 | TGTGCCAGCAGTCCTCGACTGGTCGCACAAGATACGCAGTATTTT | CASSPRLVAQDTQYF
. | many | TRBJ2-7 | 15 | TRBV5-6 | TGTGCCAGCAGCTTAACCGGCAGGGGAAACTACGAGCAGTACTTC | CASSLTGRGNYEQYF
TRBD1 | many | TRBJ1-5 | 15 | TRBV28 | TGTGCCAGCAGTTTACGAAGGGGGCTCCTTCAGCCCCAGCATTTT | CASSLRRGLLQPQHF